A selection of T cell receptor beta chains follows, all from one sample in a study of blood T cell repertoires in COVID-19. Repertoires were generated with immunoSEQ multiplex PCR, while TCRdb's copy carries only in-frame clones and drops some. The profile covers hundreds of thousands of clones, with approximately 86% appearing a single time and less than 2.5% taken by the ten largest. The specimen sequenced was peripheral blood. Receptors were obtained from a woman in her thirties who had recovered from COVID-19. The CDR3 runs from the conserved cysteine through the conserved F or W. Each record gives: CDR3 DNA, CDR3 protein, V gene, clone size, D gene, J gene, CDR3 length. A D gene is named only where the DNA matches it firmly. Size values are once, few and many counts, or a class for expanded clones, and some rows have none.

cdr3_nt: TGTGCCAGTAGCCACAGGGGCCCTTACTATGGCTACACCTTC
cdr3_aa: CASSHRGPYYGYTF
v_call: TRBV19
clone_size: NA
d_call: TRBD1
j_call: TRBJ1-2
cdr3_length: 14

cdr3_nt: TGTGCCAGCAGTCCGGGACTAGCAGACTTTAACACAGATACGCAGTATTTT
cdr3_aa: CASSPGLADFNTDTQYF
v_call: TRBV27
clone_size: few
d_call: TRBD2
j_call: TRBJ2-3
cdr3_length: 17

cdr3_nt: TGCGCCAGCAGCCCCAGTGGGGGGGACTATGGCTACACCTTC
cdr3_aa: CASSPSGGDYGYTF
v_call: TRBV5-1
clone_size: NA
d_call: NA
j_call: TRBJ1-2
cdr3_length: 14

cdr3_nt: TGTGCCATCAGTGATCTAGCGGGGGGGCCACCAGAGCAGTTCTTC
cdr3_aa: CAISDLAGGPPEQFF
v_call: TRBV10-3
clone_size: few
d_call: TRBD2
j_call: TRBJ2-1
cdr3_length: 15

cdr3_nt: TGTGCCAGCAGCCAAGAGGGGGGGGCAGGTGAAGCTTTCTTT
cdr3_aa: CASSQEGGAGEAFF
v_call: TRBV3-1/TRBV3-2
clone_size: NA
d_call: NA
j_call: TRBJ1-1
cdr3_length: 14

cdr3_nt: TGTGCCAGCTCACCTGGGAAGGGAGGGGAGCAGTACTTC
cdr3_aa: CASSPGKGGEQYF
v_call: TRBV18
clone_size: NA
d_call: TRBD2
j_call: TRBJ2-7
cdr3_length: 13

cdr3_nt: TGTGCCAGCAGTTTCCCGTCCGGCGAGCAGTACTTC
cdr3_aa: CASSFPSGEQYF
v_call: TRBV27
clone_size: NA
d_call: NA
j_call: TRBJ2-7
cdr3_length: 12

cdr3_nt: TGTGCCAGCAGTTTGGGACAGCAGTCCGATCAGCCCCAGCATTTT
cdr3_aa: CASSLGQQSDQPQHF
v_call: TRBV27
clone_size: NA
d_call: TRBD1
j_call: TRBJ1-5
cdr3_length: 15

cdr3_nt: TGTGCCAGCAGCCTGACTGCTAGCGGGGCCTACGAGCAGTACTTC
cdr3_aa: CASSLTASGAYEQYF
v_call: TRBV27
clone_size: NA
d_call: TRBD2
j_call: TRBJ2-7
cdr3_length: 15

cdr3_nt: TGTGCCTGGAGTCCCCTAGGGGGGAACACTGAAGCTTTCTTT
cdr3_aa: CAWSPLGGNTEAFF
v_call: TRBV30
clone_size: NA
d_call: NA
j_call: TRBJ1-1
cdr3_length: 14

cdr3_nt: TGTGCCAGCAGTGAGCCAGGAGAGACCCAGTACTTC
cdr3_aa: CASSEPGETQYF
v_call: TRBV25-1
clone_size: NA
d_call: NA
j_call: TRBJ2-5
cdr3_length: 12

cdr3_nt: TGTGCCAGTAGATTCGGGGGGGCCGTCGGGGAGACCCAGTACTTC
cdr3_aa: CASRFGGAVGETQYF
v_call: TRBV19
clone_size: NA
d_call: TRBD2
j_call: TRBJ2-5
cdr3_length: 15

cdr3_nt: TGTGCCTGGAGTGTAGGGACAGGGGGCCAGGATACGCAGTATTTT
cdr3_aa: CAWSVGTGGQDTQYF
v_call: TRBV30
clone_size: NA
d_call: TRBD1
j_call: TRBJ2-3
cdr3_length: 15

cdr3_nt: TGTGCCAGCATGGGGCCCAATACCGGGGAGCTGTTTTTT
cdr3_aa: CASMGPNTGELFF
v_call: TRBV6-4
clone_size: NA
d_call: NA
j_call: TRBJ2-2
cdr3_length: 13

cdr3_nt: TGTGCCACCACAATGGGAGCCTACAATGAGCAGTTCTTC
cdr3_aa: CATTMGAYNEQFF
v_call: TRBV6-5
clone_size: NA
d_call: NA
j_call: TRBJ2-1
cdr3_length: 13

cdr3_nt: TGCAGTGCTAGTTTCGGGAGTGGCACCGGGGAGCTGTTTTTT
cdr3_aa: CSASFGSGTGELFF
v_call: TRBV20-1
clone_size: NA
d_call: NA
j_call: TRBJ2-2
cdr3_length: 14

cdr3_nt: TGTGCCAGCAGCTCCGGGACACTTGACCAAGAGACCCAGTACTTC
cdr3_aa: CASSSGTLDQETQYF
v_call: TRBV6-2/TRBV6-3
clone_size: NA
d_call: NA
j_call: TRBJ2-5
cdr3_length: 15

cdr3_nt: TGCGCCAGCAGCCAAGGGCTAACTAGCGGGAGCGAGGAGACCCAGTACTTC
cdr3_aa: CASSQGLTSGSEETQYF
v_call: TRBV4-1
clone_size: NA
d_call: TRBD2
j_call: TRBJ2-5
cdr3_length: 17

cdr3_nt: TGTGCCAGCAGCTCAACACAGGGTTCACCTGAAGCTTTCTTT
cdr3_aa: CASSSTQGSPEAFF
v_call: TRBV7-3
clone_size: NA
d_call: NA
j_call: TRBJ1-1
cdr3_length: 14

cdr3_nt: TGTGCCAGCAGCCCGGACAATCGAAAACTGTTTTTT
cdr3_aa: CASSPDNRKLFF
v_call: TRBV7-8
clone_size: NA
d_call: NA
j_call: TRBJ1-4
cdr3_length: 12

cdr3_nt: TGTGCCAGTAGTAACCCGGGACTAGCGGACAATGAGCAGTTCTTC
cdr3_aa: CASSNPGLADNEQFF
v_call: TRBV19
clone_size: NA
d_call: TRBD2
j_call: TRBJ2-1
cdr3_length: 15

cdr3_nt: TGTGCCAGCTCACCAGGGGCGGGGGGCCCCAATGAGCAGTTCTTC
cdr3_aa: CASSPGAGGPNEQFF
v_call: TRBV18
clone_size: NA
d_call: TRBD2
j_call: TRBJ2-1
cdr3_length: 15

cdr3_nt: TGTGCCAGCATCAGGACAGGGGGCTTGGATACGCAGTATTTT
cdr3_aa: CASIRTGGLDTQYF
v_call: TRBV28
clone_size: few
d_call: TRBD1
j_call: TRBJ2-3
cdr3_length: 14

cdr3_nt: TGTGCCAGCAGTTTAGCCGGAGCTAACTATGGCTACACCTTC
cdr3_aa: CASSLAGANYGYTF
v_call: TRBV28
clone_size: NA
d_call: NA
j_call: TRBJ1-2
cdr3_length: 14

cdr3_nt: TGTGCCAGCAGCCAAGGCATTCTACAGGGGGGAACTGAAGCTTTCTTT
cdr3_aa: CASSQGILQGGTEAFF
v_call: TRBV3-1/TRBV3-2
clone_size: NA
d_call: TRBD1
j_call: TRBJ1-1
cdr3_length: 16

cdr3_nt: TGTGCCAGTAGTAGGTCCAGGGTATCTGAAGCTTTCTTT
cdr3_aa: CASSRSRVSEAFF
v_call: TRBV19
clone_size: NA
d_call: NA
j_call: TRBJ1-1
cdr3_length: 13

cdr3_nt: TGTGCCATCAGTGACGGGACACTGAACACCGGGGAGCTGTTTTTT
cdr3_aa: CAISDGTLNTGELFF
v_call: TRBV10-3
clone_size: NA
d_call: NA
j_call: TRBJ2-2
cdr3_length: 15

cdr3_nt: TGTGCCAGCAGCAAAGCGGGCCGCAGGGTTCAAGAGACCCAGTACTTC
cdr3_aa: CASSKAGRRVQETQYF
v_call: TRBV21-1
clone_size: NA
d_call: NA
j_call: TRBJ2-5
cdr3_length: 16

cdr3_nt: TGTGCCAGCAGCCCGAGAAACACAGATACGCAGTATTTT
cdr3_aa: CASSPRNTDTQYF
v_call: TRBV11-3
clone_size: NA
d_call: NA
j_call: TRBJ2-3
cdr3_length: 13

cdr3_nt: TGTGCCAGCGCCGCCGGGACTAGCGGGAGCAACGAGCAGTACTTC
cdr3_aa: CASAAGTSGSNEQYF
v_call: TRBV28
clone_size: NA
d_call: TRBD2
j_call: TRBJ2-7
cdr3_length: 15

cdr3_nt: TGCGCCAGCAGCTTGGATCCCCAGGTTATGAACACTGAAGCTTTCTTT
cdr3_aa: CASSLDPQVMNTEAFF
v_call: TRBV5-1
clone_size: NA
d_call: NA
j_call: TRBJ1-1
cdr3_length: 16

cdr3_nt: TGTGCCTGGAACCAGGGGGCTACCTATGGCTACACCTTC
cdr3_aa: CAWNQGATYGYTF
v_call: TRBV30
clone_size: NA
d_call: TRBD1
j_call: TRBJ1-2
cdr3_length: 13

cdr3_nt: TGTGCCAGCATGTCTCCCAGGGATTACACTGAAGCTTTCTTT
cdr3_aa: CASMSPRDYTEAFF
v_call: TRBV6-5
clone_size: NA
d_call: NA
j_call: TRBJ1-1
cdr3_length: 14

cdr3_nt: TGTGCCAGCAGCCCCGGGACAGACAACACTGAAGCTTTCTTT
cdr3_aa: CASSPGTDNTEAFF
v_call: TRBV7-9
clone_size: NA
d_call: TRBD1
j_call: TRBJ1-1
cdr3_length: 14

cdr3_nt: TGCGCCAGCAGCTTGGCGGGTAGCGGGGGGGCCTTTGGTTTCGAGCAGTACTTC
cdr3_aa: CASSLAGSGGAFGFEQYF
v_call: TRBV5-1
clone_size: few
d_call: TRBD2
j_call: TRBJ2-7
cdr3_length: 18

cdr3_nt: TGCGCCAGCAGCGTTACAACTACCTACGAGCAGTACTTC
cdr3_aa: CASSVTTTYEQYF
v_call: TRBV4-1
clone_size: few
d_call: NA
j_call: TRBJ2-7
cdr3_length: 13

cdr3_nt: TGTGCCACCAGCCAGCCTAGCGGGGGGGCCTCAGATACGCAGTATTTT
cdr3_aa: CATSQPSGGASDTQYF
v_call: TRBV24-1
clone_size: NA
d_call: TRBD2
j_call: TRBJ2-3
cdr3_length: 16

cdr3_nt: TGTGCCAGCAGTGCCCGACTAGCGGGAGGGAGAACTTACGAGCAGTACTTC
cdr3_aa: CASSARLAGGRTYEQYF
v_call: TRBV28
clone_size: NA
d_call: TRBD2
j_call: TRBJ2-7
cdr3_length: 17

cdr3_nt: TGCGCCAGCACTGGAGGCAGTAATAATGAAAAACTGTTTTTT
cdr3_aa: CASTGGSNNEKLFF
v_call: TRBV10-2
clone_size: once
d_call: NA
j_call: TRBJ1-4
cdr3_length: 14

cdr3_nt: TGTGCCAGCAGCTTCGACAGGGCGGTCTATGGCTACACCTTC
cdr3_aa: CASSFDRAVYGYTF
v_call: TRBV5-4
clone_size: NA
d_call: TRBD1
j_call: TRBJ1-2
cdr3_length: 14

cdr3_nt: TGTGCCAGCAGCCAAGGGCCAGGGGGGAATTCACCCCTCCACTTT
cdr3_aa: CASSQGPGGNSPLHF
v_call: TRBV3-1/TRBV3-2
clone_size: NA
d_call: TRBD1
j_call: TRBJ1-6
cdr3_length: 15